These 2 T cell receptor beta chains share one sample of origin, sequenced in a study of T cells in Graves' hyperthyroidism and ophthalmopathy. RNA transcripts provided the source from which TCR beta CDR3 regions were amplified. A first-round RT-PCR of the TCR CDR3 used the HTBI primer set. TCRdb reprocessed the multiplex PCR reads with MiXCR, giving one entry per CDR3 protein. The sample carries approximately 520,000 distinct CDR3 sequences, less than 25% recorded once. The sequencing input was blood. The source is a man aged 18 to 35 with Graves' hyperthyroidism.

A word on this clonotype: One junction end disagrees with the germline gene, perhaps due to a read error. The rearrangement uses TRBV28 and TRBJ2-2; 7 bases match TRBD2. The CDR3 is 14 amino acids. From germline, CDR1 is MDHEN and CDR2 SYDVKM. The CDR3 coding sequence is TGTGCCAGCACTTTATCCAGCGGGGCCGGGGAGCTGTTTTTT. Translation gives CASTLSSGAGELFF.

The CDR3 nucleotides read TGTGCCAGCAGCTTAGAACTAGCGGGGCGCACCGGGGAGCTGTTTTTT. Protein sequence: CASSLELAGRTGELFF. The J gene is TRBJ2-2, the V gene TRBV13; 10 nucleotides align to TRBD2. The junction had 3 bases not matched to a gene; V was cut back by 1 base and J by 4 bases. Per the germline V gene, CDR1 is PRHDT and CDR2 is FYEKMQ (reference sequence). The CDR3 is 16 residues long.